This T cell receptor beta chain is from a study of OX40 agonist ivuxolimab in advanced cancers. The overall study: Checkpoint inhibitors had been given previously to around 38% of patients.

Patients were ruled out by autoimmune disease history or systemic immunosuppression. Sequencing used immunoSEQ multiplex PCR; TCRdb keeps in-frame clones, though not all of them. The profile shows some 40,000 clones, 91% of them singletons. Trimming stripped 3 bases from V and 3 bases from J, with 7 bases between. This CDR3 is 12 amino acids long. Germline V gene data show CDR1 as SGHKS and CDR2 as YYEKEE (reference sequence). This specimen consisted of CD4+ or CD8+ T cells sorted from blood, obtained in a trial of the OX40 agonist ivuxolimab. The source of this sequence is an adult with an advanced solid tumor such as melanoma, head and neck, liver or kidney cancer. V and J are TRBV5-5 and TRBJ2-7, with no clear D. The CDR3 sequence: CASSSTDYEQYF. CDR3 nucleotides: TGTGCCAGCAGCTCAACTGACTACGAGCAGTACTTC.